This paragraph reports one TCR beta chain. Its target is not known. Only in-frame clones appear in the TCRdb table, and some are missing; sequencing was by immunoSEQ multiplex PCR. The sample yields around 84,000 clones, 85% to 90% seen once. Between the trimmed V and J ends, which lost 1 base and 0 bases, there was a span of 11 bases. CDR3 length equals 16 residues. Germline V lookup: CDR1 SGHNT, CDR2 YYREEE (reference sequence). This specimen belongs to a study of T cell responses to AZD1222 COVID-19 vaccine. Study outcomes and limitations: An increase in Spike-specific TCR breadth and depth was observed after two AZD1222 doses. CD4 TCRs associated with vaccination spanned spike, dominating at 160-218 and 743-854. Possibly, clonal diversity was underestimated; donors were largely white British and included more females. Reportedly, close to half of spike-specific TCRs are directed against unmutated variant regions.

The receptor was isolated from an adult in good health. This material consisted of peripheral blood, taken on day 0 of AZD1222 vaccination. The chain links TRBV5-4 to TRBJ1-3; D is unresolved. CDR3 DNA sequence: TGTGCCAGCAGCTTGATGTCCATTTCCTCTGGAAACACCATATATTTT. This codes for CASSLMSISSGNTIYF.